The 6 T cell receptor beta chains presented below share a single source sample, sequenced in a study of blood T cell repertoires in COVID-19. The table came from immunoSEQ multiplex PCR; TCRdb's copy has only in-frame clones and leaves some out. The sample shows about 100,000 clones, about nine tenths of them seen only once. Source material: peripheral blood. These receptors were obtained from a man aged 50 to 60 with active or convalescent COVID-19.

DNA of the CDR3: TGTGCCAGTAGTCCCCAACGGGTGGACAATCAGCCCCAGCATTTT. As protein: CASSPQRVDNQPQHF. The genes are TRBV19 and TRBJ1-5, with unresolved D. The ends were cut back, 5 bases at V and 3 bases at J, with 14 bases in the middle. This CDR3 has 15 amino acids. Germline assignment: CDR1 LNHDA and CDR2 SQIVND (reference sequence).

The chain recombines TRBV6-1 with TRBJ1-1, with D perhaps matching TRBD1 (5 bases). The ends were cut back, 0 bases at V and 10 bases at J, with 12 bases in the middle. Germline CDR1 and CDR2: MNHNS and SASEGT. This CDR3 has 13 amino acids. The CDR3 region has the DNA TGTGCCAGCAGTGAAGCGGGGGGTGCCAGAGCTTTCTTT. Its translation is CASSEAGGARAFF.

This clone has a single count. The J gene is TRBJ1-5, the V gene TRBV28; D perhaps matches TRBD1 (5 bases). Trimming removed 6 bases from V and 9 bases from J, with 15 bases in between. CDR3 length: 13 residues. Germline assignment: CDR1 MDHEN and CDR2 SYDVKM. The CDR3 loop reads CASRNPITGPQHF. For the CDR3, the DNA is TGTGCCAGCAGAAACCCAATAACAGGGCCCCAGCATTTT.

The chain links TRBV2 to TRBJ2-1; 7 bases are shared with TRBD2. Germline CDR1 SNHLY, CDR2 FYNNEI. This CDR3 has 14 amino acids. J was trimmed by 6 bases and V by 5 bases; bases with no gene match: 7. This CDR3 is CASSYRGSTNEQFF. CDR3 nucleotides: TGTGCCAGCAGTTATCGCGGGAGTACCAATGAGCAGTTCTTC.

A few counts support this clone. The J gene is TRBJ1-1, the V gene TRBV18, with 8 bases identical to TRBD1. The CDR3 spans 17 residues. CDR1 and CDR2 from the germline V gene are KGHSH and LQKENI. J gave up 4 bases and V 0 bases, and 10 bases lay outside the gene matches. The CDR3 loop reads CASSPPLAGGRGTEAFF. CDR3 in DNA: TGTGCCAGCTCACCACCGCTAGCAGGGGGCAGAGGCACTGAAGCTTTCTTT.

The chain employs TRBV10-3 and TRBJ1-5, with 7 bases lining up with TRBD1. Germline lookup yields CDR1 ENHRY and CDR2 SYGVKD. The CDR3 consists of 15 residues. J lost 1 base, V lost 5 bases, and 5 bases had no gene match. The CDR3 loop reads CAISTTGESNQPQHF. The CDR3 nucleotides are TGTGCCATCAGTACCACAGGGGAAAGCAATCAGCCCCAGCATTTT.